This TCR beta chain was sequenced for a study of blood T cell repertoires in COVID-19. Study background: Samples came from the United States, Italy and Spain, spanning acute and convalescent COVID-19. T cells, B-cell-depleted T cells, or PBMCs supplied cDNA or gDNA.

The CDR3 covers 16 residues. In the authors' methods: Reference gene primer amplification gave nucleated cell count estimates. Clones were sequenced by immunoSEQ multiplex PCR, and TCRdb holds only the in-frame ones, with some missing. That table is the source of V, J and clone size, and D and trimming were worked out from the DNA. Of 90,000 to 150,000 clones in the sample, 82% are singletons; the top ten hold around an eighth. Input material: peripheral blood. This sequence was found in a human donor in a cohort sampled during active COVID-19. V is TRBV21-1 and J is TRBJ1-6; the DNA was not compared with TRBD1, the D call given in the table. TRBV21-1 is a pseudogene segment. The CDR3 coding sequence is TGTGCCAGCAGGGCAAGGGGGAGCTCCTATAATTCACCCCTCCACTTT. Translating it yields CASRARGSSYNSPLHF.